This T cell receptor beta chain was documented in a study of blood T cell repertoires in COVID-19. Study summary: Collection of acute and convalescent COVID-19 samples took place in the United States, Italy and Spain.

Germline lookup yields CDR1 SQVTM and CDR2 ANQGSEA. The length of the CDR3 is 14 residues. V was clipped by 3 bases and J by 2 bases, with 12 bases between them. How the authors handled the data: Reference gene primers were amplified, and this amplification served to estimate nucleated cell counts. Sequencing used immunoSEQ multiplex PCR; TCRdb keeps in-frame clones, though not all of them. V, J and clone size were drawn from that table, and D and trimming were deduced from the DNA. The table shows more than 60,000 clones, with approximately 88% occurring only once. This chain links TRBV29-1 with TRBJ2-3; tentatively, D is TRBD2 (6 bases). The origin of this receptor is a woman over 75 with active or convalescent COVID-19. The sequenced sample consisted of peripheral blood. Here the CDR3 reads CSVDERTTTDTQYF. The CDR3 DNA follows: TGCAGCGTTGATGAAAGGACTACCACAGATACGCAGTATTTT.